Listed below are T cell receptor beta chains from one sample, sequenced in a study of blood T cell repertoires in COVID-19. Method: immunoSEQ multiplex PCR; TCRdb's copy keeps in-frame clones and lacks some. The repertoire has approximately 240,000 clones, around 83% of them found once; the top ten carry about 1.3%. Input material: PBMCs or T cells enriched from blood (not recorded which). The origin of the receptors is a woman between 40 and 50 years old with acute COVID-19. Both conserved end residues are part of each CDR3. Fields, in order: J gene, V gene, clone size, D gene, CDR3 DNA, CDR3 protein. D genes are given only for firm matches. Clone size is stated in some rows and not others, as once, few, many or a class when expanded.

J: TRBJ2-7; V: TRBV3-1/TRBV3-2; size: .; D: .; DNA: TGTGCCTCTAAAAGGGCGGGTAATCACTACGAGCAGTACTTC; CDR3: CASKRAGNHYEQYF
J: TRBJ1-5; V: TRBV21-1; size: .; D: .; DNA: TGTGCCAGCAGCAAATACGGGGACAGGCATTTCCTTTGGGACAATCAGCCCCAGCATTTT; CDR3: CASSKYGDRHFLWDNQPQHF
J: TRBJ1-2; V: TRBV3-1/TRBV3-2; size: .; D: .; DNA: TGTGCCAGCAGCCGTCAGGGGTTACGGAGCTATGGCTACACCTTC; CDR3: CASSRQGLRSYGYTF
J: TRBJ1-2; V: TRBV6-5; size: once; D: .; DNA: TGTGCCAGCCGACAGGCCCCTAACTATGGCTACACCTTC; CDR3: CASRQAPNYGYTF
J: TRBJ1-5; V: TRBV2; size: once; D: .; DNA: TGTGCCAGCAGTGATTGGGAGAATCAGCCCCAGCATTTT; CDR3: CASSDWENQPQHF
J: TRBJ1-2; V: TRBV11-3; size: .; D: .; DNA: TGTGCCAGCAGCACCGGGGGTCGGGGTTGTGGGGATGGCTACACCTTC; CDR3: CASSTGGRGCGDGYTF
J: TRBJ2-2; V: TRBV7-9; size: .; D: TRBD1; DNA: TGTGCCAGCAGCTTAGGTCAGGGGGTCCCCCCCGGGGAGCTGTTTTTT; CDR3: CASSLGQGVPPGELFF
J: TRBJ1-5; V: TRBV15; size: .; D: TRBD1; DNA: TGTGCCACCAGCAGAGAGTGGGACAGGGGCAGCCATTTT; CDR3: CATSREWDRGSHF
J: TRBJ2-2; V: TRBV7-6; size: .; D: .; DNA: TGTGCCAGCAGCCGATCGGGATCGAACACCGGGGAGCTGTTTTTT; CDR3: CASSRSGSNTGELFF
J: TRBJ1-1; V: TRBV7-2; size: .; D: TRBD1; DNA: TGTGCCAGCAGCCCCCGACAGGGGGCGAACACTGAAGCTTTCTTT; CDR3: CASSPRQGANTEAFF
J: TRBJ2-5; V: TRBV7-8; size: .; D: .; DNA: TGTGCCAGCAGCATTTACAGGGCTCGAGAGACCCAGTACTTC; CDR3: CASSIYRARETQYF
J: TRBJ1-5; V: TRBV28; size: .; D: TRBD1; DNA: TGTGCCAGCAGTTGGACAGGGGGTAGCAATCAGCCCCAGCATTTT; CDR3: CASSWTGGSNQPQHF
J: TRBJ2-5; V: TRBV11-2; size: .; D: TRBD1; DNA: TGTGCCAGCAGCTTAGGGACAGGGGGCGCGGAGACCCAGTACTTC; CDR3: CASSLGTGGAETQYF
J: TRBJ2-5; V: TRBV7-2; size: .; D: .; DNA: TGTGCCACAAATATGGGGGGCCAAGAGACCCAGTACTTC; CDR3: CATNMGGQETQYF
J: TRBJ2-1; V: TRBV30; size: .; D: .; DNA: TGTGCCTGCCTAGGGGCTGGGGAGCAGTTCTTC; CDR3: CACLGAGEQFF
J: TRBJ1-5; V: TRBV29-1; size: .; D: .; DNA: TGCAGCGTTGGGGGGCGCAATCAGCCCCAGCATTTT; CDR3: CSVGGRNQPQHF
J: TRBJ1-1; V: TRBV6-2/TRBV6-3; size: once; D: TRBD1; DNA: TGTGCCAGCAGTCCAACAGGGGCCATGAACACTGAAGCTTTCTTT; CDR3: CASSPTGAMNTEAFF
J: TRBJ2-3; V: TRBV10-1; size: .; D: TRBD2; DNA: TGCGCCAGCAGCAGACTAGCGGGGAACCCACCGGATACGCAGTATTTT; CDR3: CASSRLAGNPPDTQYF
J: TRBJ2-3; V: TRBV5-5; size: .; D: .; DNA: TGTGCCAGCAGCCGTCAGGGCTGGGGAGATACGCAGTATTTT; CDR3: CASSRQGWGDTQYF
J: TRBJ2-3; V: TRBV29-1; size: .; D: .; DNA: TGCAGCGTTGTCGGAATCCCAGGGACAGATACGCAGTATTTT; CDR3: CSVVGIPGTDTQYF
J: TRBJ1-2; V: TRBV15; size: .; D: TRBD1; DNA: TGTGCCACCAGCAGGCCGGACAGGCAACCCTATGGCTACACCTTC; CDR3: CATSRPDRQPYGYTF
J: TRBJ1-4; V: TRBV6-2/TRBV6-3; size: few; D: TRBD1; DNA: TGTGCCAGCAGTTACGCCGACAGGGCGGAACTGTTTTTT; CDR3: CASSYADRAELFF
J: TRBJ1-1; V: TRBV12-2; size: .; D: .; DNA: TGTGCAAGTCGCTCTCGACAGGGGCATGAAGCTTTCTTT; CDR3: CASRSRQGHEAFF
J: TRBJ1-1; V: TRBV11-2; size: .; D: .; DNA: TGTGCCAGCAGCGGGGGGGATGCTGAAGCTTTCTTT; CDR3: CASSGGDAEAFF
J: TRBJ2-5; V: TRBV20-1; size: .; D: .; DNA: TGCAGTTTTCGAAGGGGAGAGACCCAGTACTTC; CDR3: CSFRRGETQYF
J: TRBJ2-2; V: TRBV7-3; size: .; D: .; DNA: TGTGCCAGCAGCTTAAGGTCCGTAGCGAACACCGGGGAGCTGTTTTTT; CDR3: CASSLRSVANTGELFF
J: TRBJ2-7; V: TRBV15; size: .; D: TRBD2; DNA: TGTGCCACCAGCAGAGATAAGCGGGGTTCCTACGAGCAGTACTTC; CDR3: CATSRDKRGSYEQYF
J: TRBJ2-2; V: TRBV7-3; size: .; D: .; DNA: TGTGCCAGCAGCTTGGTTGCCGGGACCGGGGAGCTGTTTTTT; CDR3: CASSLVAGTGELFF
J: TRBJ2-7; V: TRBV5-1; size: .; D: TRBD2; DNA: TGCGCCAGCAGCCTGAAAACCCCGGGACTAGCGAACTACGAGCAGTACTTC; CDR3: CASSLKTPGLANYEQYF
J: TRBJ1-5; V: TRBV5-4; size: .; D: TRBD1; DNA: TGTGCCAGCAGCTTGGACAGGGGGCGAAATCAGCCCCAGCATTTT; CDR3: CASSLDRGRNQPQHF
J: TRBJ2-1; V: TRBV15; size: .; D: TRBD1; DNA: TGTGCCACCAGCAGTTTCCGCCCGACAGGGCGAAATGAGCAGTTCTTC; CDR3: CATSSFRPTGRNEQFF
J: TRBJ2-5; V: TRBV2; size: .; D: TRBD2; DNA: TGTGCCAGCTCTAAGGGGACTAGCGAGAAGACCCAGTACTTC; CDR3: CASSKGTSEKTQYF